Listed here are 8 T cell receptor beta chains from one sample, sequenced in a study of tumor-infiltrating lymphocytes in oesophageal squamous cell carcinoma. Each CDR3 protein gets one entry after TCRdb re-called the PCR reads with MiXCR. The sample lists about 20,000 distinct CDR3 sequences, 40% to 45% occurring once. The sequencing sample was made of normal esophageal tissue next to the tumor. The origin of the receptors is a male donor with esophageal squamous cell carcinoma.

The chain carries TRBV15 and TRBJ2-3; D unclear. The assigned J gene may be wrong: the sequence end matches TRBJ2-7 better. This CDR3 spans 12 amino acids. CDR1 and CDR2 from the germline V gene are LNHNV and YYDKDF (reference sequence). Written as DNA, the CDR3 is TGTGCCACCAGCAGAGATTTTAACGAGCAGTACTTC. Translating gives CATSRDFNEQYF.

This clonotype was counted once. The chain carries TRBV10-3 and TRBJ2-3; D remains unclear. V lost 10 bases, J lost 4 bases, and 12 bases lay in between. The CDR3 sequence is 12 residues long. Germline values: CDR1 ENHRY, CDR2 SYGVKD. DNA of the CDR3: TGTGCCAGCGGAGATTCCCCAGATACGCAGTATTTT. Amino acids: CASGDSPDTQYF.

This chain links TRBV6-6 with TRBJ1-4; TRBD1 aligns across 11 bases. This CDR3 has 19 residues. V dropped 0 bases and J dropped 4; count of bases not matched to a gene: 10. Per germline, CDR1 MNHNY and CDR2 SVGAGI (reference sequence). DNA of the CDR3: TGTGCCAGCAGTTACTCGACCCGGACAGGGGGCGGCAATAATGAAAAACTGTTTTTT. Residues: CASSYSTRTGGGNNEKLFF.

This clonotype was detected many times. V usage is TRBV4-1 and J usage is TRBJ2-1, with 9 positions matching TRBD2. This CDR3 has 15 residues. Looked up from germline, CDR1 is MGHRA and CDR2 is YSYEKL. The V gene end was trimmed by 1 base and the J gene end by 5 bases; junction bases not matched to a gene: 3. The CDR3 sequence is CASSQGLAANNEQFF. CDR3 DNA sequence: TGCGCCAGCAGCCAAGGACTAGCGGCAAACAATGAGCAGTTCTTC.

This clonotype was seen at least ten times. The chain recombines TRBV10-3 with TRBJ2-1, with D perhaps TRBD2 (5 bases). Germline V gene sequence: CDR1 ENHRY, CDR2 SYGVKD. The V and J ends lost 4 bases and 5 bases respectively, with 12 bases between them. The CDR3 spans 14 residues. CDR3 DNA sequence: TGTGCCATCAGTGTCGGTGGGAGTAACAATGAGCAGTTCTTC. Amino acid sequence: CAISVGGSNNEQFF.

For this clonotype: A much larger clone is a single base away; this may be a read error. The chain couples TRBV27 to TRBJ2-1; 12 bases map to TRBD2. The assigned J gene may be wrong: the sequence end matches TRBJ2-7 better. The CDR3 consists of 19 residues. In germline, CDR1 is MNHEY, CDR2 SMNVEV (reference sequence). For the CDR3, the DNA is TGTGCCAGCAGTTTATCAAACCGATGGACTAGCGGGATACTCAATGAGCAGTACTTC. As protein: CASSLSNRWTSGILNEQYF.

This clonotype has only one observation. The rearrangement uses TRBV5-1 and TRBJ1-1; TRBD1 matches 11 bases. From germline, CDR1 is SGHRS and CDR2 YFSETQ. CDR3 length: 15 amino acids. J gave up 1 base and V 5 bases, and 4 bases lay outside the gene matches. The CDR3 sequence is CASRTGTGGNTEAFF. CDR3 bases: TGCGCCAGCAGGACCGGGACAGGGGGGAACACTGAAGCTTTCTTT.

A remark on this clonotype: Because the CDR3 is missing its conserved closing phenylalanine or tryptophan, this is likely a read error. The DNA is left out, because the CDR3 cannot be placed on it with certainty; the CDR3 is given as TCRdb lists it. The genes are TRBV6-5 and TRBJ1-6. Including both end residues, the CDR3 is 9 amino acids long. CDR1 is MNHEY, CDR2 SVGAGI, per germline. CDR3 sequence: CASSYSRSG.